This is a list of T cell receptor beta chains from one sample in a study of cytomegalovirus exposure and HLA in healthy donors. Produced via immunoSEQ multiplex PCR; TCRdb's table is partial and in-frame only. The sample consists of 130,000 or so clones, about 81% of them appearing once. The specimen sequenced was PBMCs. These receptors all come from a woman in her fifties or sixties in good health and CMV-seropositive. The CDR3 runs from the conserved cysteine through the conserved F or W. The D gene is left open where the match is weak. Clone size is shown for a subset of rows, as once, few, many or a class of expanded clone.

-,TRBD2,TRBV27,TRBJ2-2,CASSPPGLAGGVSTGELFF,TGTGCCAGCAGTCCGCCCGGACTAGCGGGGGGGGTCTCCACCGGGGAGCTGTTTTTT
-,-,TRBV29-1,TRBJ2-6,CSVASGVSGANVLTF,TGCAGCGTTGCGTCAGGGGTTTCAGGGGCCAACGTCCTGACTTTC
once,TRBD1,TRBV18,TRBJ1-1,CASSPTGDRTEAFF,TGTGCCAGCTCACCAACAGGGGATCGCACTGAAGCTTTCTTT
-,-,TRBV5-1,TRBJ2-1,CASSHGLLNSYNEQFF,TGCGCCAGCAGCCACGGACTCCTGAACTCCTACAATGAGCAGTTCTTC
once,-,TRBV5-1,TRBJ1-1,CASSGRAGDTEAFF,TGCGCCAGCAGCGGCCGGGCGGGAGACACTGAAGCTTTCTTT
-,TRBD1,TRBV7-2,TRBJ2-7,CASSLSSAGGVYEQYF,TGTGCCAGCAGCTTATCGTCCGCAGGGGGCGTTTACGAGCAGTACTTC
-,-,TRBV7-5,TRBJ2-7,CARSLSDRTGHYEQYF,TGTGCCAGAAGCTTATCGGACAGGACAGGCCACTACGAGCAGTACTTC
-,-,TRBV5-1,TRBJ1-1,CASRRGAQPEAFF,TGCGCCAGTCGCCGTGGGGCGCAACCTGAAGCTTTCTTT
many,-,TRBV4-3,TRBJ1-1,CASSQEVLRDTMNTEAFF,TGCGCCAGCAGCCAAGAGGTGTTACGGGACACTATGAACACTGAAGCTTTCTTT
-,TRBD2,TRBV5-4,TRBJ2-1,CASKASGLSYNEQFF,TGTGCCAGCAAGGCTAGCGGTCTCTCCTACAATGAGCAGTTCTTC
-,-,TRBV5-1,TRBJ1-1,CASSFDGGNTEAFF,TGCGCCAGCAGCTTCGACGGGGGGAACACTGAAGCTTTCTTT
-,-,TRBV9,TRBJ1-3,CASSVAFGNTIYF,TGTGCCAGCAGCGTAGCGTTTGGAAACACCATATATTTT
-,TRBD1,TRBV9,TRBJ2-5,CASSVVGQGAETQYF,TGTGCCAGCAGCGTAGTGGGACAGGGGGCCGAGACCCAGTACTTC
-,-,TRBV11-3,TRBJ2-1,CASSSLGQEQFF,TGTGCCAGCAGCTCCCTCGGACAGGAGCAGTTCTTC
-,-,TRBV7-8,TRBJ2-7,CASSLTTSYEQYF,TGTGCCAGCAGCTTAACTACCTCCTACGAGCAGTACTTC
-,TRBD1,TRBV5-1,TRBJ1-1,CASSLGTGGGYEHTEAFF,TGCGCCAGCAGCTTGGGGACAGGGGGCGGATATGAACACACTGAAGCTTTCTTT